The 32 T cell receptor beta chains in this list originate from one sample, sequenced in a study of tumor and adjacent non-tumor tissue in lung cancer. The library came from three nested PCR rounds adapted from ARM-PCR protocols. TCRdb ran MiXCR on the multiplex PCR reads and lists one entry per CDR3 protein. The sample lists 48,000 or so distinct CDR3 sequences, around 60% seen once, with about 32% in the top ten. No cell sorting was done before RNA was extracted from the tissue. More than 3 cm separated this lung sample from the edge of the tumor. Sequencing was performed on distant non-tumor lung tissue. The receptors here all came from a woman aged 70-85 years with non-small cell lung cancer.

Concerning this clonotype itself: The germline gene is not matched at one end of the junction; a read error may be the cause. The J gene is TRBJ1-2, the V gene TRBV28; perhaps TRBD1 as D (5 bases). Germline lookup yields CDR1 MDHEN and CDR2 SYDVKM. The CDR3 extends over 12 amino acids. The CDR3 bases are TGTGTCAGCAACGGGGGGATCTATGGCTACACCTTC. It yields the protein CVSNGGIYGYTF.

Details on this clonotype: At one end, the junction sequence differs from germline, possibly due to a read error. CDR3 sequence: CASSLDIATYKQYF. The CDR3 DNA reads as TGTGCCAGCAGCTTAGATATTGCGACCTACAAGCAGTACTTC. The chain uses TRBV11-2 and TRBJ2-7; no clear D. The germline V gene has CDR1 SGHAT and CDR2 FQNNGV. The CDR3 contains 14 residues.

About this clonotype: Here the CDR3 omits its conserved ending phenylalanine or tryptophan, so a read error is the likely source. The CDR3 DNA reads as TGTGCCTGCAGCCAAGATTGGGCCACGAACACCGGGGTGCTGTTTTTG. It yields the protein CACSQDWATNTGVLFL. The chain recombines TRBV4-2 with TRBJ2-2, with D possibly being TRBD2 (5 bases). The CDR3 runs 16 residues. CDR1 and CDR2 (germline): LGHNA, YNFKEQ.

This chain links TRBV29-1 with TRBJ1-2; D is unclear. The V end lost 4 bases, the J end lost 0 bases, and 12 bases lay between the germline ends. CDR1 is SQVTM, CDR2 ANQGSEA, per germline. CDR3 length equals 14 residues. The CDR3: CSVVPKEANYGYTF. CDR3 nucleotides: TGCAGCGTTGTCCCCAAGGAGGCTAACTATGGCTACACCTTC.

As to this clonotype: One end of the junction is discordant with germline, which a read error may explain. The chain carries TRBV2 and TRBJ2-5, with D perhaps matching TRBD1 (5 bases). This CDR3 is built from 15 residues. CDR1 SNHLY and CDR2 FYNNEI come from the germline V gene. CDR3 sequence reads: CASSIRRVPPETQYF. The CDR3 region has the DNA TGTGCCAGCAGTATACGCAGGGTGCCTCCAGAGACGCAGTACTTC.

This chain uses TRBV12-3 or TRBV12-4 with TRBJ2-1; D gene ambiguous. There are 15 residues in the CDR3. The V end lost 5 bases, the J end lost 0 bases, and 11 bases lay between the germline ends. The DNA of the CDR3 is TGTGCCAGCAGTCGACACCTAAACTCCTACAATGAGCAGTTCTTC. This sequence encodes CASSRHLNSYNEQFF.

Turning to this clonotype: The CDR3 carries no conserved terminal phenylalanine or tryptophan, so it likely arises from a read error. V and J are TRBV11-3 and TRBJ1-1; D is unresolved. Looked up from germline, CDR1 is SGHNT and CDR2 is YENEEA. The CDR3 runs to 13 residues. CDR3 region: CANSLSPGAEAFI. For the CDR3, the DNA is TGTGCCAACAGCTTAAGCCCGGGAGCTGAAGCTTTCATT.

This clonotype has only a few counts. A much bigger clone sits one base away, suggesting this may be a read error. The chain has TRBV4-2 and TRBJ2-1, with D possibly matching TRBD2 (6 bases). CDR3 size: 14 residues. In germline, CDR1 is LGHNA, CDR2 YNFKEQ. In DNA, the CDR3 is TGTGTCAGCAGCCAAGAAACGGGGCGGGACCCAGGGTTCTTC. Translated, it gives CVSSQETGRDPGFF.

V and J are TRBV6-4 and TRBJ2-3; D unresolved. V lost 3 bases to trimming and J lost 2 bases, with 9 bases between them. The CDR3 extends over 14 amino acids. The V gene's germline CDR1 is MRHNA and CDR2 SNTAGT. In DNA form, the CDR3 reads TGTGCCAGCAGTGAAGTGGTATTCACAGATACGCAGTATTTT. It is translated as CASSEVVFTDTQYF.

In this sample, this clonotype turned up once. This may arise from a read error, as a much more abundant clone is one base away. The rearrangement uses TRBV7-9 and TRBJ2-6; perhaps D is TRBD1 or TRBD2 (6 bases each). The CDR3 is made up of 18 amino acids. Germline CDR1 is SEHNR and CDR2 is FQNEAQ (reference sequence). V lost 5 bases and J 0 bases, leaving 17 bases between the germline ends. The CDR3 loop reads CASSVGGGSLSGANVLTF. The CDR3 nucleotides read TGTGCCAGCAGCGTCGGAGGGGGGTCACTCTCTGGGGCCAACGTCCTGACTTTC.

This clonotype was seen once. The junction shows a germline mismatch at one end, possibly a read error. This chain connects TRBV11-3 to TRBJ2-2; 8 bases align to TRBD2. The CDR3 totals 14 residues. The germline gives CDR1 SGHNT, CDR2 YENEEA. The CDR3 sequence is CACSFSGTTGELFF. In DNA, the CDR3 is TGTGCCTGCAGCTTTAGCGGGACCACGGGGGAGCTGTTCTTT.

A word on this clonotype: A junction boundary mismatches the germline segment, possibly from a read error. J is TRBJ2-1 and V is TRBV11-1, with D unclear. The germline V gene has CDR1 SGHAT and CDR2 FQDESV (reference sequence). This CDR3 spans 12 amino acids. In DNA, the CDR3 is TGTGCCAGCAGCCCCGATAGGGCTGAGCAGTCCTTC. Amino acid sequence: CASSPDRAEQSF.

About this clonotype itself: A read error is possible here, since a much larger clone lies one base away. CDR3: CSVQDQETQYF. The CDR3 DNA follows: TGCAGTGTCCAGGACCAAGAGACCCAGTACTTC. This chain connects TRBV20-1 to TRBJ2-5; D gene unclear. Germline CDR1 DFQATT, CDR2 SNEGSKA (reference sequence). This CDR3 is built from 11 residues. V was trimmed by 7 bases and J by 0 bases, leaving 6 bases between them.

A few counts support this clonotype. The chain uses TRBV5-1 and TRBJ1-2; 8 bases align to TRBD1. The CDR3 contains 15 residues. Germline loops: CDR1 SGHRS, CDR2 YFSETQ. V shed 2 bases, J shed 3 bases, and the junction held 6 bases outside the gene matches. CDR3 loop: CASSFMDRVYYGYTF. In nucleotides, the CDR3 is TGCGCCAGCAGCTTTATGGACAGGGTCTACTATGGCTACACCTTC.

This clonotype appeared many times. This chain links TRBV10-3 with TRBJ1-2, with TRBD1 matching over 9 bases. CDR3 length: 15 residues. Germline CDR1 reads ENHRY; CDR2 reads SYGVKD. Trimming at V came to 0 bases and at J to 4 bases, leaving 3 bases not matched to a gene. In DNA form, the CDR3 reads TGTGCCATCAGTGAGTCAGGACAGGGGCTCTATGGCTACACCTTC. Translating gives CAISESGQGLYGYTF.

Comments on this clonotype: One end of the junction is discordant with germline, which a read error may explain. The CDR3 DNA reads TGCGCCAACAGTGAGACTAGCGAAGACAATGAGCTGTTCTTC. The encoded protein is CANSETSEDNELFF. The V gene is TRBV10-1, the J gene TRBJ2-1, with TRBD2 identical over 8 bases. There are 14 residues in the CDR3. Germline V lookup: CDR1 WNHNN, CDR2 SYGVQD (reference sequence).

This clonotype was found many times. This chain uses TRBV29-1 with TRBJ1-1; no definite D call. The CDR3 spans 12 residues. The germline CDR1 and CDR2 sequences are SQVTM and ANQGSEA. With 7 bases removed from V and 4 bases from J, the gap between germline ends came to 13 bases. The CDR3 DNA sequence: TGCAGCGCCATCCTTTTACTCACTGAAGCTTTCTTT. Translated, it gives CSAILLLTEAFF.

This clonotype was seen a few times. This could be a read error, since a much larger clone is one nucleotide away. In this CDR3 the conserved last residue, phenylalanine or tryptophan, is missing, so a read error is likely. J is TRBJ2-7 and V is TRBV4-1; 8 bases match TRBD2. CDR3 length: 15 amino acids. Germline CDR1 reads MGHRA; CDR2 reads YSYEKL. V lost 4 bases and J lost 3; bases outside the gene matches: 8. The CDR3 reads CASSPELAVYYEQYL. The DNA of the CDR3 is TGCGCCAGCAGCCCAGAACTAGCGGTATACTACGAGCAGTACTTG.

V and J are TRBV28 and TRBJ1-4, with D perhaps matching TRBD1 (5 bases). Germline V gene lookup returns CDR1 MDHEN and CDR2 SYDVKM. The CDR3 is made up of 15 amino acids. The germline V and J ends were trimmed by 9 bases and 17 bases, with 31 bases remaining between them. The CDR3 bases are TGTGCCAGTTTTCATCAGGGAGACCCGAATGAAAGACTCTTTTTT. Translated: CASFHQGDPNERLFF.

As to this clonotype: A single base separates this from a much larger clone, so it may be a read error. The V and J genes are TRBV30 and TRBJ1-3; TRBD1 might be the D (5 bases). V was trimmed by 4 bases and J by 0 bases, leaving 13 bases between them. Germline values: CDR1 GTSNPN, CDR2 SVGIG (reference sequence). The CDR3 loop spans 15 amino acids. The CDR3 spells CAWNVDSHSGNTIYF. DNA for the CDR3: TGTGCCTGGAATGTTGACAGCCACTCTGGAAACACCATATATTTT.

Worth noting for this clonotype: The junction and the germline gene differ at one end; a read error may be behind it. The rearrangement uses TRBV6-1 and TRBJ2-7; 8 positions match TRBD2. CDR3 length: 13 amino acids. In germline, CDR1 is MNHNS, CDR2 SASEGT. CDR3 nucleotide sequence: TGTGGCAGCAGTGAGGGACTAGTCTACGAGCAGTACTTC. Encoded protein: CGSSEGLVYEQYF.

This chain connects TRBV4-1 to TRBJ1-1; 10 bases match TRBD1. Germline V lookup: CDR1 MGHRA, CDR2 YSYEKL. The CDR3 sequence is 15 residues long. V dropped 1 base and J dropped 6; count of bases not matched to a gene: 5. The CDR3 nucleotides are TGCGCCAGCAGCCAAGGACAGGGGGCGAAGGCTGAAGCTTTCTTT. Its protein is CASSQGQGAKAEAFF.

A word on this clonotype: The limits of the CDR3 on the DNA are not certain, so only TCRdb's listed CDR3 is given. This CDR3 is CDSSYACTVLDEQFF. The V and J genes are TRBV6-7 and TRBJ2-1; TRBD1 is the table's D call, not checked against the DNA. TRBV6-7 is an ORF, and what it does is uncertain. The CDR3 is 15 residues long, counting both termini.

This clonotype is a singleton in its sample. Since a much larger clone is just one base distant, this may be a read error. This rearrangement joins TRBV28 to TRBJ2-1; the D gene is possibly TRBD2 (6 bases). Germline V gene data show CDR1 as MDHEN and CDR2 as SYDVKM. The CDR3 covers 13 residues. This chain's CDR3 is CASGSPSWGEQLF. CDR3 coding DNA: TGTGCCAGCGGCAGCCCATCCTGGGGGGAGCAGCTCTTC.

This chain joins TRBV6-2 or TRBV6-3 and TRBJ2-5, with D unclear. Deletions cut 8 bases from V and 8 bases from J, with 18 bases between. The CDR3 runs 13 residues. CDR1 is MNHEY, CDR2 SVGEGT, per germline. CDR3 nucleotides: TGTGCCAGCTGTTCCCTCAGGTTACCCACCCAGTACTTC. Translated: CASCSLRLPTQYF.

Details on this clonotype: The final CDR3 position lacks the conserved phenylalanine or tryptophan, pointing to a likely read error. This chain links TRBV28 with TRBJ1-5; possibly TRBD1 for D (6 bases). The CDR3 loop spans 14 amino acids. The germline gives CDR1 MDHEN, CDR2 SYDVKM. V gave up 3 bases and J gave up 7 bases, with 13 bases separating them. CDR3 amino acids: CASSFNEGGQPQHL. In DNA form, the CDR3 reads TGTGCCAGCAGTTTTAATGAGGGGGGCCAGCCCCAGCATTTA.

This clonotype occurred once. The chain combines TRBV10-2 with TRBJ1-1, with D possibly being TRBD1 (5 bases). This CDR3 region has 14 residues. Per germline, CDR1 WSHSY and CDR2 SAAADI. The CDR3 coding sequence is TGCACCACCGTGGGGGGTGGCATGAACACTGAAGCTTTCTTT. Its translation: CTTVGGGMNTEAFF.

The rearrangement joins TRBV5-1 to TRBJ2-7; unclear D gene. V lost 3 bases and J lost 9, with 19 bases in between. Germline V gives CDR1 SGHRS, CDR2 YFSETQ. The CDR3 spans 14 residues. The CDR3 DNA sequence: TGCGCCAGCAGCTCTTACTTGACGGCGATGGGGCAGTACTTC. This gives the protein CASSSYLTAMGQYF.

Comment on this clonotype: This CDR3 is missing its conserved last phenylalanine or tryptophan, likely due to a read error. The chain uses TRBV6-5 and TRBJ1-2; D not certain. The CDR3 is 13 residues long. Looked up from germline, CDR1 is MNHEY and CDR2 is SVGAGI. V was cut by 6 bases and J by 2 bases, with 10 bases left in between. CDR3 sequence: CASSRAGNYGYTL. In DNA, the CDR3 is TGTGCCAGCAGCCGGGCAGGCAACTATGGCTACACCTTA.

This clonotype has more than one count but fewer than ten. A much larger clone sits a single nucleotide away, making a read error possible. The chain combines TRBV24-1 with TRBJ2-3; 13 bases fit TRBD2. The CDR3 totals 17 residues. Germline loops: CDR1 KGHDR, CDR2 SFDVKD. CDR3 residues: CTTSEWTSGSHGDTQYF. The CDR3 region has the DNA TGTACCACCAGTGAATGGACTAGCGGGAGCCATGGAGATACGCAGTATTTT.

This clonotype came up a few times. A single base separates this from a much larger clone, so it may be a read error. The CDR3 here is CTSSLEQGGPAFF. CDR3 nucleotide sequence: TGTACCAGCAGCTTGGAACAGGGCGGCCCAGCTTTCTTT. J is TRBJ1-1 and V is TRBV5-6, with TRBD1 as a possible D gene (6 bases). The CDR3 is 13 amino acids. The germline CDR1 and CDR2 sequences are SGHDT and YYEEEE.

For this clonotype: A much bigger clone sits one base away, suggesting this may be a read error. The chain joins TRBV11-2 to TRBJ2-1, with 7 bases that match TRBD1. The CDR3 is 15 residues long. Germline CDR1 is SGHAT and CDR2 is FQNNGV. Unmatched junction bases numbered 8, after V lost 7 bases and J lost 2 bases. In nucleotides, the CDR3 is TGTGCCAGCAACTGGGACAGATCAACCTACAATGAGCAGTTCTTC. It specifies CASNWDRSTYNEQFF.